The source of this T cell receptor beta chain is a study of vaccination and CD4 T cells after COVID-19. Across the study: Some control cultures received a CEFX pool, which served as the positive control. Others received an HIV-1 Nef pool or no peptide. Study-wide results and limits: Post-infection sampling omitted early timepoints and covered relatively few convalescent patients.

About this clonotype itself: As yet, its antigen is unknown.

The treatment: approximately 9-day PBMC culture with coronavirus spike peptide pools or control peptides (ViraFEST assay). Collection of the unexposed donor's CD4+ T cells took place before the COVID-19 pandemic (2011-2018). V was shortened by 4 bases and J by 8 bases, with 15 bases between the two germline ends. CDR3 size: 14 residues. Researchers used the Oncomine TCR Beta short-read assay to sequence DNA from cultured CD4+ T cells. Each CDR3 protein gets one entry after TCRdb re-called the PCR reads with MiXCR. Of roughly 7,400 distinct CDR3 sequences listed, around 40% are singletons. The sample comprised CD4+ T cells from blood, cultured in vitro. The chain joins TRBV12-3 or TRBV12-4 to TRBJ1-5; possibly TRBD1 for D (6 bases). This clonotype originated in a human donor in good health. CDR3 nucleotide sequence: TGTGCCAGCAGTTCCCAACAGGGTGCTAAGCCCCAGCATTTT. As protein: CASSSQQGAKPQHF.